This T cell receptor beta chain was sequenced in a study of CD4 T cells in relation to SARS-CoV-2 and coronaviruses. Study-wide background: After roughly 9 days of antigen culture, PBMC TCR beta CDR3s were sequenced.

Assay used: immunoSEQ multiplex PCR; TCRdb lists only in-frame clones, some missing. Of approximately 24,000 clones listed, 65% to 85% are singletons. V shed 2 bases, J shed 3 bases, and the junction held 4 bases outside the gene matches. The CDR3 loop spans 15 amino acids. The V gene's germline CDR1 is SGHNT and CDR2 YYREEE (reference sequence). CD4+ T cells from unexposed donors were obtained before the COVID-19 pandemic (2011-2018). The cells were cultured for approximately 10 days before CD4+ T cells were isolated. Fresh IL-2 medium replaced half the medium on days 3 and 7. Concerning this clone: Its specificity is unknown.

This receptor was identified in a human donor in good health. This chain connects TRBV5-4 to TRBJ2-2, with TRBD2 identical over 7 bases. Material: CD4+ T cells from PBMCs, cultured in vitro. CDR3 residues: CASSFGGVYTGELFF. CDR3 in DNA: TGTGCCAGCAGCTTTGGGGGGGTTTACACCGGGGAGCTGTTTTTT.